These T cell receptor beta chains were read from a single sample in a study of T cells in Graves' hyperthyroidism and ophthalmopathy. One entry per CDR3 protein results from TCRdb running MiXCR on the multiplex PCR reads. The sample lists about 270,000 distinct CDR3 sequences, over 20% occurring once. Sequencing was carried out using blood. These receptors were collected from a young man with Graves' ophthalmopathy. Each CDR3 is given with its conserved first and last residue. D genes are given only for firm matches. Part of the rows lack a size; the others show once, few, many or a class for expanded clones.

clone_size: many
cdr3_length: 15
d_call: TRBD2
v_call: TRBV11-2
j_call: TRBJ2-1
cdr3_nt: TGTGCCAGCAGGGACCTTAGCGGGAGAGGGAATGAGCAGTTCTTC
cdr3_aa: CASRDLSGRGNEQFF

clone_size: .
cdr3_length: 14
d_call: .
v_call: TRBV29-1
j_call: TRBJ2-7
cdr3_nt: TGCAGCGTTGCTCCGGGACACTCCACGGACGAGCAGTACTTC
cdr3_aa: CSVAPGHSTDEQYF

clone_size: .
cdr3_length: 14
d_call: .
v_call: TRBV20-1
j_call: TRBJ1-3
cdr3_nt: TGCAGTGCTAGGACGTCAGGGGTTAGGGCCACCATATATTTT
cdr3_aa: CSARTSGVRATIYF

clone_size: few
cdr3_length: 19
d_call: TRBD2
v_call: TRBV28
j_call: TRBJ2-6
cdr3_nt: TGTGCCAGCAGTTTACAGGAGGGGAGGGGCTTCTCTGGGGCCAACGTCCTGACTTTC
cdr3_aa: CASSLQEGRGFSGANVLTF

clone_size: .
cdr3_length: 14
d_call: .
v_call: TRBV12-5
j_call: TRBJ1-1
cdr3_nt: TGTGTTAGTGGTCTCCGGGAGGGATACACTGAAGCTTTCTTT
cdr3_aa: CVSGLREGYTEAFF

clone_size: many
cdr3_length: 16
d_call: TRBD1
v_call: TRBV3-1
j_call: TRBJ1-1
cdr3_nt: TGTGCCAGCAGCCGACTCCTGGGACAGGGAACAACTGAAGCTTTCTTT
cdr3_aa: CASSRLLGQGTTEAFF

clone_size: .
cdr3_length: 13
d_call: .
v_call: TRBV28
j_call: TRBJ1-5
cdr3_nt: TGTGCCAGCAGTTGGGGAATCAATCAGCCCCAGCATTTT
cdr3_aa: CASSWGINQPQHF

clone_size: few
cdr3_length: 14
d_call: TRBD1
v_call: TRBV2
j_call: TRBJ2-2
cdr3_nt: TGTGCCAGCGGCCGGGACAGATACACCGGGGAGCTGTTTTTT
cdr3_aa: CASGRDRYTGELFF

clone_size: many
cdr3_length: 15
d_call: .
v_call: TRBV18
j_call: TRBJ1-1
cdr3_nt: TGTGCCAGCTCACCACCAGACATGAGTGGGGCCGAAGCTTTCTTT
cdr3_aa: CASSPPDMSGAEAFF

clone_size: .
cdr3_length: 12
d_call: .
v_call: TRBV24-1
j_call: TRBJ1-1
cdr3_nt: TGTGCCACCAGTGTAGGAGGGGCTGAAGCTTTCTTT
cdr3_aa: CATSVGGAEAFF

clone_size: many
cdr3_length: 13
d_call: .
v_call: TRBV6-1
j_call: TRBJ1-1
cdr3_nt: TGTGCCAGCAACCCAGCCGTTAACACTGAAGCTTTCTTT
cdr3_aa: CASNPAVNTEAFF

clone_size: .
cdr3_length: 15
d_call: .
v_call: TRBV6-2/TRBV6-3
j_call: TRBJ1-6
cdr3_nt: TGTGCCAGCAGTTACTCGGAAAGGGGGGATTCACCCCTCCACTTT
cdr3_aa: CASSYSERGDSPLHF

clone_size: few
cdr3_length: 15
d_call: TRBD2
v_call: TRBV7-2
j_call: TRBJ2-5
cdr3_nt: TGTGCCAGCAGCTTATATGGGGGGGGGATGGAGACCCAGTACTTC
cdr3_aa: CASSLYGGGMETQYF

clone_size: few
cdr3_length: 15
d_call: TRBD2
v_call: TRBV20-1
j_call: TRBJ2-3
cdr3_nt: TGCAGTGCTAGAGATGGAAGCGGGGTGGTAGATACGCAGTATTTT
cdr3_aa: CSARDGSGVVDTQYF

clone_size: .
cdr3_length: 14
d_call: .
v_call: TRBV3-1
j_call: TRBJ1-6
cdr3_nt: TGTGCCAGCAGCCGGGACGGCAATAATTCACCCCTCCACTTT
cdr3_aa: CASSRDGNNSPLHF

clone_size: once
cdr3_length: 15
d_call: TRBD2
v_call: TRBV7-6
j_call: TRBJ2-5
cdr3_nt: TGTGCCAGCAGCCCGGGACTAGCGGGAGTAGAGGCCCAGTACTTC
cdr3_aa: CASSPGLAGVEAQYF

clone_size: few
cdr3_length: 14
d_call: TRBD1
v_call: TRBV24-1
j_call: TRBJ2-7
cdr3_nt: TGTGCCACCTCACGAAGGGGGCTAGAGGACGAGCAGTACTTC
cdr3_aa: CATSRRGLEDEQYF

clone_size: .
cdr3_length: 15
d_call: .
v_call: TRBV14
j_call: TRBJ2-1
cdr3_nt: TGTGCCAGCAGCCAAGATGAAGGGATTAGTGATGAGCAGTTCTTC
cdr3_aa: CASSQDEGISDEQFF

clone_size: .
cdr3_length: 15
d_call: .
v_call: TRBV6-1
j_call: TRBJ1-1
cdr3_nt: TGTGCCAGCAGCCCGGTCAGGACGGGGAACACTGAAGCTTTCTTT
cdr3_aa: CASSPVRTGNTEAFF

clone_size: many
cdr3_length: 13
d_call: .
v_call: TRBV7-2
j_call: TRBJ2-1
cdr3_nt: TGTGCCAGCATGGACTACTCCTACAATGAGCAGTTCTTC
cdr3_aa: CASMDYSYNEQFF

clone_size: many
cdr3_length: 14
d_call: TRBD1
v_call: TRBV30
j_call: TRBJ2-7
cdr3_nt: TGTGCCTGGAGGTGGGGACAGGGGCTGGGCGAGCAGTACTTC
cdr3_aa: CAWRWGQGLGEQYF

clone_size: many
cdr3_length: 14
d_call: .
v_call: TRBV2
j_call: TRBJ2-5
cdr3_nt: TGTGCCAGCAGCCGCGAACAGGGTTCAGAGACCCAGTACTTC
cdr3_aa: CASSREQGSETQYF